This paragraph covers one TCR beta chain sequence. V lost 2 bases and J 3 bases, leaving 11 bases between the germline ends. The CDR3 has 15 residues. CDR1 is SGHTA, CDR2 FQGNSA, per germline. The data belong to a study of identifying expanded T cells in peripheral blood. Profiled with immunoSEQ multiplex PCR; TCRdb holds only in-frame clones, not every one. The sample lists about 110,000 clones; roughly 90% were seen once. Sample: blood. The clonotype comes from a person aged 18 to 70 in good health. V and J are TRBV7-2 and TRBJ1-5, with a possible D match to TRBD1 (5 bases). This chain's CDR3 is CASSLSGTLNQPQHF. The DNA for the CDR3 is TGTGCCAGCAGCTTATCAGGGACCCTCAATCAGCCCCAGCATTTT.